This passage covers 3 T cell receptor beta chains from one sample sequenced in a study of T cell repertoires in cytomegalovirus infection. TCRdb re-derived calls from the reads in MiXCR, one entry per CDR3 protein. Of hundreds of thousands of distinct CDR3 sequences listed, approximately 10% were seen once; the top ten hold around 2.5%. The sequencing input was PBMCs. The receptors originated from a human donor in good health (CMV status not recorded). Some clones in this sample may be carry-over from other donors' samples.

This clonotype was recorded many times. The chain has TRBV4-3 and TRBJ2-6; 9 nucleotides match TRBD1. The CDR3 loop spans 18 amino acids. J gave up 0 bases and V 3 bases, and 6 bases lay outside the gene matches. Germline V gene sequence: CDR1 LGHNA, CDR2 YSLEER. The CDR3 is CASSQRTGDFSGANVLTF. CDR3 DNA: TGCGCCAGCAGCCAGCGGACAGGGGACTTCTCTGGGGCCAACGTCCTGACTTTC.

This clonotype was seen repeatedly, ten times or more. The genes are TRBV7-2 and TRBJ2-2; 11 bases align to TRBD2. After removal of 5 bases from V and 0 bases from J, the junction contained 8 bases not matched to a gene. Germline V gene lookup returns CDR1 SGHTA and CDR2 FQGNSA. The CDR3 is made up of 18 amino acids. For the CDR3, the DNA is TGTGCCAGCAGCCTTTATAGCGGGGGGGGCCCGAACACCGGGGAGCTGTTTTTT. Its translation: CASSLYSGGGPNTGELFF.

This clonotype has a count of ten or more. The rearrangement joins TRBV7-2 to TRBJ1-1; 10 positions match TRBD1. With 5 bases clipped from V and 0 bases from J, the junction kept 12 bases outside the gene matches. Germline values: CDR1 SGHTA, CDR2 FQGNSA. The CDR3 runs to 18 residues. CDR3 region: CASSTGQGVGYMNTEAFF. The CDR3 DNA follows: TGTGCCAGCAGCACTGGACAGGGGGTGGGTTATATGAACACTGAAGCTTTCTTT.